This TCR beta chain emerged from a study of cytotoxic CD8 clonotypes in ibrutinib-treated CLL. TCRdb's table, derived via immunoSEQ multiplex PCR, lists solely in-frame clones and lacks some. This table holds 200,000 to 250,000 clones, 70% found once. Trimming pared 5 bases from V and 2 bases from J, leaving 13 bases between. Germline assignment: CDR1 SQVTM and CDR2 ANQGSEA. This CDR3 contains 13 residues. Sample: PBMCs, taken after 24 months of ibrutinib treatment. The clonotype comes from a human donor with chronic lymphocytic leukemia. The chain couples TRBV29-1 to TRBJ2-7; no clear D. The CDR3 protein is CSVFSPRTYEQYF. CDR3 DNA sequence: TGCAGCGTTTTCTCCCCGAGAACCTACGAGCAGTACTTC.